This T cell receptor beta chain was observed in a study of cytomegalovirus exposure and HLA in healthy donors. Whole-study findings and limits: The authors listed approximately 150 TCR beta chains as cytomegalovirus-associated. The study had only CMV serostatus as immune exposure information.

The study ran its PCR with 60 Vbeta and 13 Jbeta primers. The table came from immunoSEQ multiplex PCR; TCRdb's copy has only in-frame clones and leaves some out. In the table there are some 110,000 clones, around 75% of which are singletons. About this clone: Its antigen remains unidentified.

Sequenced material: PBMCs. This TCR was sampled from a man aged 40-49 years in good health and CMV-seronegative.

Here the CDR3 reads CATSGSGGPSYEQYF. The CDR3 DNA is TGTGCCACCAGCGGAAGCGGGGGGCCATCCTACGAGCAGTACTTC. This chain uses TRBV15 with TRBJ2-7, with 9 bases aligning to TRBD2. The germline V gene encodes CDR1 LNHNV and CDR2 YYDKDF (reference sequence). The CDR3 covers 15 residues. J lost 1 base, V lost 5 bases, and 6 bases had no gene match.